This note documents a single T cell receptor (beta chain) sequence. Its antigen is unknown. There are no base qualities to consult, and no much larger clone falls within one base. These data are taken from a study of T cells after posttransplantation cyclophosphamide listed by TCRdb under 2016. A note on the overall study: The study tracked T cell repertoire reconstitution by TRB sequencing after myeloablative bone marrow transplantation using posttransplantation cyclophosphamide as GVHD prophylaxis. Antigen receptor sequencing covered samples from roughly 35 PTCy-treated patients and 16 of their related bone marrow donors. Blood from all 30 or so PTCy patients who had 1-year posttransplant specimens underwent TRB sequencing. In 3 patients, up to roughly 3 additional blood samples taken between 2 and 5.2 years after transplant also underwent TRB sequencing, as did pretransplant blood from a handful of patients. Because TRA and TRB clonality were tightly correlated in fewer than 10 samples, subsequent TCR analyses were focused on TRB only. Public TRB sequences were checked against a database of over 3,000 sequences associated with responses to pathogens, tumor antigens, self-antigens and alloantigens.

Peripheral blood samples were provided by related bone marrow donors on the day of marrow donation. Peripheral blood and bone marrow mononuclear cells were isolated by Ficoll-Hypaque density centrifugation and were cryopreserved. V gives up 11 bases and J gives up 4 bases, and the segment between their germline ends measures 14 bases. Looking up the germline V gene (reference sequence) yields CDR1 MNHNY and CDR2 SVGAGI. The CDR3 numbers 12 residues from cysteine through phenylalanine. Left in the record is the CDR3 DNA by itself, 36 bases read in frame from the first base. TRB sequencing was run on genomic DNA with either the immunoSEQ assay at survey resolution or the hsTCRB kit. For the original study's pipeline: The immunoSEQ software handled the initial read processing, while the LymphoSeq R package was used for the repertoire analyses. For each TRB dataset, clonality was calculated as 1 minus normalized Shannon entropy, and the Gini coefficient was computed as well. To infer phenotypes in unsorted samples, TRB sequences from sorted subsets of the recipient or donor were mapped onto the unsorted samples of the same recipient. TCRdb stores this immuneACCESS table with in-frame sequences only. Part of the clones is absent; in the studies checked, under half of the shortfall reflects unresolved V genes, and no reason is known for the rest. V and J calls and clone size come straight from that table; D and trimming were deduced from the DNA. Within this sample are 30,000 or so clones, with roughly 88% of them counted one time only. Less than 3.5% of the sample comes from the top ten.

Here is what the overall study found, with its caveats: Donor-recipient similarity was low at 1-2 months but rose over the first year, and later blood repertoires were often dominated by donor CD8+ memory clones. Across a few dozen patients, TRB clonality was highly associated with recipient CMV seropositivity and CMV reactivation, and diversity in PTCy patients was similar to diversity in CNI/methotrexate controls. The TRB repertoires of T cells infiltrating skin or the GI tract showed only limited overlap with the TRB repertoires found in blood.

Sequencing used PBMCs. This sequence originates from a man aged 50-59 years. The V gene is TRBV6-6 and the J gene is TRBJ1-2; a tentative D match to TRBD1 spans 5 bases. The DNA sequence is TGTGCCGGCCAGACAGATAGCTATGGCTACACCTTC. It translates as CAGQTDSYGYTF.